The clone carrying this T cell receptor beta chain was recorded at least ten times. The antigen is not known. This CDR3 is built from 14 residues. Trimming cost V 9 bases and J 0 bases; bases outside gene matches: 3. The germline V gene has CDR1 ENHRY and CDR2 SYGVKD. The record originates from a study of regulatory T cells in long-lasting Graves disease. Study-wide results and caveats: Since the sample size was small, accuracy may have been reduced. Exclusively peripheral blood, rather than thyroid tissue, was studied.

Assembly of TCR beta libraries relied on iRepertoire HTBI primers together with Arm-PCR of CDR3 regions. Authors' analysis steps: Analysis of the samples identified over 60 TRBV and 14 TRBJ segments. MiXCR was run by TCRdb on the multiplex PCR reads, yielding one entry per CDR3 protein. The V and J calls were determined by TCRdb, not by the authors. The sample has hundreds of thousands of distinct CDR3 sequences, roughly 12% seen once. The time point denotes: newly diagnosed GD, antithyroid drugs for less than 3 months. Generation of the TCR library employed RNA extracted from PBMCs. Another study also made use of these data, one on T cells in Graves' hyperthyroidism and ophthalmopathy.

V usage is TRBV10-3 and J usage is TRBJ2-2; 8 positions match TRBD2. The specimen comprised peripheral blood mononuclear cells (PBMCs), sampled at new diagnosis, from a patient treated with antithyroid drugs. The TCR comes from a man aged 25-45 years with Graves disease. CDR3 sequence: CAIYSGTNTGELFF. The CDR3 DNA is TGTGCCATTTATAGCGGGACGAACACCGGGGAGCTGTTTTTT.